This entry lists 5 T cell receptor beta chains sequenced from one sample in a study of CD8+CD57+ T cells in acquired aplastic anemia. Patients picked for sequencing had shown CD8+CD57+ cell expansion detected by flow cytometry. Profiling that covered TCR beta VDJ and CDR3 relied on genomic DNA as its template. TCRdb processed the reads anew with MiXCR; each CDR3 protein has one entry. The data hold under 200,000 distinct CDR3 sequences, with approximately 48% observed a single time. The sample taken for sequencing was sorted CD4+, CD8+, or CD8+CD57+ T cells (not recorded which) from PBMCs. These receptors were taken from a human donor with aplastic anemia.

Note on this clonotype: At one end the junction does not follow the germline gene, possibly because of a read error. This chain uses TRBV25-1 with TRBJ1-1; D perhaps matches TRBD1 (5 bases). Germline lookup yields CDR1 MGHDK and CDR2 SYGVNS. The CDR3 has 13 residues. CDR3 sequence (DNA): TGTGCCAGCAGTGAGCAGGCGGGGGAGAAACCTTTCTTC. This encodes CASSEQAGEKPFF.

The chain has TRBV7-9 and TRBJ1-1; D is unclear. CDR1 and CDR2 from the germline V gene are SEHNR and FQNEAQ (reference sequence). Trimming left V 2 bases short and J 7 bases short, with 8 bases between. CDR3 length: 12 amino acids. The CDR3 DNA reads TGTGCCAGCAGCTTAACTCGATATGAAGCTTTCTTT. This gives the protein CASSLTRYEAFF.

In its sample, this clonotype was seen a few times. This chain links TRBV20-1 with TRBJ1-2; TRBD1 matches 8 bases. The CDR3 contains 12 residues. Germline lookup yields CDR1 DFQATT and CDR2 SNEGSKA (reference sequence). V was clipped by 5 bases and J by 2 bases; unmatched bases: 1. The CDR3 nucleotides are TGCAGTGCTCGGACAGGGAACTATGGCTACACCTTC. Translation gives CSARTGNYGYTF.

The chain is built from TRBV12-3 or TRBV12-4 and TRBJ1-1; D may be TRBD1 (5 bases). The CDR3 runs 13 residues. V was clipped by 6 bases and J by 5 bases, with 13 bases between them. As DNA, the CDR3 is TGTGCCAGCAGGCGGGGGGGTAAGACTGAAGCTTTCTTT. This translates into CASRRGGKTEAFF.

This clonotype was detected a few times. V gene TRBV30 combines with J gene TRBJ2-3; D may be TRBD2 (5 bases). CDR1 is GTSNPN, CDR2 SVGIG, per germline (reference sequence). This CDR3 spans 16 amino acids. Trimming left V 2 bases short and J 4 bases short, with 19 bases between. The CDR3, as DNA: TGTGCCTGGAGTCTATTCCGAGAGGGCCTTGCAGATACGCAGTATTTT. Translating it yields CAWSLFREGLADTQYF.